This entry concerns a single T cell receptor beta chain. This clone has just a few counts. Its antigen is unknown. No qualities accompany the bases; no much larger clone lies one base away. In the germline V gene, CDR1 corresponds to SGHDT and CDR2 to YYEEEE. The CDR3 measures 15 amino acids from cysteine to phenylalanine. Only CDR3 DNA remains: 45 bases, in frame from the first base. Relative to germline, V is missing 4 bases and J is missing 4 bases, with 7 bases of the junction outside any gene match. The immunoSEQ Assay, a bias-controlled multiplex PCR, was used to amplify TCRbeta CDR3 regions from genomic DNA. The original methods were these. The number of nucleated cells in each sample was estimated from the amplification of reference gene primers within the assay. Sequence reads were collapsed and filtered to measure the absolute abundance of every unique TCRbeta CDR3 rearrangement. Productive Simpson clonality was computed per sample as the square root of Simpson's diversity index over productive rearrangements. This is the immuneACCESS table as TCRdb keeps it, with only in-frame sequences that have V and J called. A part of the clones is gone; compared with another copy, unresolved V genes explain less than half, and the rest is unexplained. For V, J and clone size, that table is used; D and trimming come from the DNA. This sample comprises some 290,000 clones, over 65% of them detected only once. The ten top clones hold around 4.5% of the sample.

The data originate from a study of blood T cell repertoires in COVID-19 (dated by TCRdb to 2018 to 2021). With regard to the full study: Collaborator samples came from the United States, Italy and Spain and covered acute and convalescent phases of COVID-19. The material from the prospective study consisted of cDNA or gDNA derived from T cells, B-cell-depleted T cells, or PBMCs. The samples were drawn from the first 160 participants of the ongoing ImmuneRACE study and from 1,254 subjects provided by 6 global collaborators. Sample metadata almost always included a de-identified subject ID, COVID-19 status, age in years and sex. The repertoires were released in a freely available public database meant as a resource for research on the immune response to SARS-CoV-2. Subjects who had been exposed to COVID-19, were actively infected with it, or had recovered from it provided the deeply sampled blood TCRbeta repertoires that made up the dataset. HLA class I and class II types, where available, came from metadata supplied by the sample provider rather than from assay-based typing. General findings and caveats noted by the study authors: How much clinical and demographic metadata was included differed by source and by participant, and the metadata was provided uncurated.

Another Seattle source contributed samples from volunteer blood donors who had recovered from COVID-19. The collaborating institutions used their own protocols to collect whole blood in K2EDTA tubes. For TCRbeta analysis, collaborator samples were shipped as frozen whole blood, as isolated PBMCs, or as DNA extracted from either sample type. The sample was peripheral blood. Recombination linked TRBV5-6 to TRBJ1-2; TRBD1 fits 10 bases in the junction. The sequence derives from a man in his fifties or sixties who had recovered from COVID-19. The encoded CDR3 is CASSHDRGLVYGYTF. The DNA reads TGTGCCAGCAGCCATGACAGGGGGCTTGTCTATGGCTACACCTTC.